Reported below is one T cell receptor beta chain. These data are taken from a study of T-cell reconstitution after alpha-beta-depleted transplantation in children. The TCRbeta library incorporated unique molecular identifiers. TCRdb re-analysed the PCR reads in MiXCR, keeping a single row per CDR3 protein. The data contain more than 450,000 distinct CDR3 sequences, 18% of them singletons. Germline lookup yields CDR1 SGHDT and CDR2 YYEEEE. V dropped 0 bases and J dropped 6 bases, with 13 bases sitting between them. The length of the CDR3 is 14 residues. V and J are TRBV5-6 and TRBJ2-7, with D possibly being TRBD1 (5 bases). The sequence derives from a human donor who donated a stem cell graft to a child with acute lymphoblastic leukemia. The specimen comprised PBMCs from the stem cell graft donor, sampled from the stem cell graft. The CDR3 coding sequence is TGTGCCAGCAGCTTGGATGGGGCCGTGGGCGAGCAGTACTTC. Its protein is CASSLDGAVGEQYF.